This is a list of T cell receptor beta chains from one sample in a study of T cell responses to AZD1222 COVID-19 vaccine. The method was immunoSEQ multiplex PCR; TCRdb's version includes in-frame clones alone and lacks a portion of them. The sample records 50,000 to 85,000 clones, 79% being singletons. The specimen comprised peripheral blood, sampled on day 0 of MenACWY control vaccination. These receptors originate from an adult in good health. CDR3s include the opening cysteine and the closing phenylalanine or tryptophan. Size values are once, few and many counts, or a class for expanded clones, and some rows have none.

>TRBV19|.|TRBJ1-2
CASSTLQANYGYTF
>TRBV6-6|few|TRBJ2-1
CASTRGGTSGKNEQFF
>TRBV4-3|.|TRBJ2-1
CASSHSLAAGGEQFF
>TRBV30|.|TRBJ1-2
CAWSAGTGLIRGYTF
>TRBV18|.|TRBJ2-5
CASSPVAGTGVETQYF
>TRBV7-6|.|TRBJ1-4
CASSLGPEVTNEKLFF
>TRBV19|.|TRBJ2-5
CASSIGVGGETQYF
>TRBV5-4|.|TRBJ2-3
CASSTTHGFPSTDTQYF
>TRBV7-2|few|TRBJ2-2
CASSLEAATNTGELFF
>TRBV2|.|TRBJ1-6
CASSAVGLGNSPLHF
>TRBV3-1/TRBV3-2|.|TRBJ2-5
CASSPRQTYQETQYF
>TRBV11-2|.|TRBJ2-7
CASSQKGGGYEQYF
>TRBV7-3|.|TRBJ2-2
CASSLIAGPNTGELFF
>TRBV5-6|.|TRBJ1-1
CASSSGQGQIEAFF
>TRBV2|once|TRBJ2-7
CASTRTGASSYEQYF
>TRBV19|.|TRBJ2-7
CASSPGTSGTYEQYF
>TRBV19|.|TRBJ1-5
CASSMTGDNQPQHF
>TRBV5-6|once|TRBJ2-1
CASSSAGGSSYNEQFF
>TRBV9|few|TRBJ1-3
CASSVAPGGPGNTIYF
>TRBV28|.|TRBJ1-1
CASRGTADKAFF
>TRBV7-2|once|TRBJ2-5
CASSLARAQETQYF
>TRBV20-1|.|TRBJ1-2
CSASPPGGYHGYTF
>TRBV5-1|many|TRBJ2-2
CASSLARAQGELFF
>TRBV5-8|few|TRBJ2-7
CASSSTGTSGFLYEQYF
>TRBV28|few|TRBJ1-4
CASRTVPNEKLFF
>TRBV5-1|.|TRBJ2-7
CASSLGVSYEQYF
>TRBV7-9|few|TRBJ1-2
CASSLDIRGDGYTF